A single sample is the source of the 29 T cell receptor beta chains below, sequenced in a study of cytomegalovirus exposure and HLA in healthy donors. A multiplex PCR was run with 60 Vbeta primers and 13 Jbeta primers. Data came from immunoSEQ multiplex PCR; TCRdb stores just in-frame clones and leaves some out. The table includes about 190,000 clones, roughly 86% detected once. Sequenced material: PBMCs. The receptors shown here come from a woman aged 18-29 years in good health and CMV-seronegative.

V usage is TRBV6-1 and J usage is TRBJ1-4; 7 positions match TRBD1. Germline V lookup: CDR1 MNHNS, CDR2 SASEGT. Losses at the gene ends were 1 base for V and 1 base for J; bases not matched to a gene: 3. The length of the CDR3 is 16 residues. The CDR3 bases are TGTGCCAGCAGTGAAGGGCAGGGGGGAACTAATGAAAAACTGTTTTTT. Translation gives CASSEGQGGTNEKLFF.

For the CDR3, the DNA is TGTGCCATCGCCGGAACCGGGACAGAAGAGACCCAGTACTTC. It translates to CAIAGTGTEETQYF. The V call is TRBV10-3, the J call TRBJ2-5; 7 bases agree with TRBD1. The germline CDR1 and CDR2 sequences are ENHRY and SYGVKD. Unmatched junction bases numbered 9, after V lost 8 bases and J lost 3 bases. This CDR3 region has 14 residues.

The chain links TRBV23-1 to TRBJ2-1; weak D call: TRBD2 (5 bases). TRBV23-1 is noted as an ORF with a role that remains uncertain. The CDR3 consists of 13 residues. V shed 0 bases and J shed 9 bases, with 9 bases lying between them. The CDR3 region is CASSQSGRIEQFF. CDR3 sequence (DNA): TGCGCCAGCAGTCAATCGGGGAGAATTGAGCAGTTCTTC.

This sequence joins TRBV7-2 and TRBJ1-2; tentative D call: TRBD1 (6 bases). This CDR3 has 13 amino acids. Trimming shortened V by 1 base and J by 12 bases, and 15 bases separated the two germline ends. Germline values: CDR1 SGHTA, CDR2 FQGNSA. DNA of the CDR3: TGTGCCAGCAGCTTAGTGGGGGCTGGGGAGCACACCTTC. Its protein is CASSLVGAGEHTF.

The chain is built from TRBV7-2 and TRBJ2-1; TRBD2 matches 9 bases. This CDR3 region has 15 residues. In germline, CDR1 is SGHTA, CDR2 FQGNSA. The ends lost 3 bases at V and 4 bases at J; junction bases unmatched: 4. The CDR3 sequence: CASSFLREGYNEQFF. In DNA form, the CDR3 reads TGTGCCAGCAGCTTCTTGCGGGAGGGGTACAATGAGCAGTTCTTC.

This clone was seen a single time. V usage is TRBV18 and J usage is TRBJ2-3, with D perhaps TRBD2 (5 bases). Trimming stripped 5 bases from V and 2 bases from J, with 11 bases between. Germline-derived CDR1 and CDR2 are KGHSH and LQKENI. This CDR3 has 14 residues. The CDR3 protein is CASSVSGNTDTQYF. The CDR3 nucleotides are TGTGCCAGCTCAGTTTCGGGGAACACAGATACGCAGTATTTT.

CDR3 nucleotides: TGCGCCAGCAGCCAGCGAAGCGGAGCGCTACAAGAGACCCAGTACTTC. It yields the protein CASSQRSGALQETQYF. The chain recombines TRBV4-1 with TRBJ2-5; D is perhaps TRBD2 (5 bases). The CDR3 runs 16 residues. Germline values: CDR1 MGHRA, CDR2 YSYEKL. V dropped 3 bases and J dropped 2 bases, with 16 bases sitting between them.

This clone was recorded only once. The rearrangement uses TRBV19 and TRBJ2-6; no clear D. Germline V gene data show CDR1 as LNHDA and CDR2 as SQIVND (reference sequence). There are 15 residues in the CDR3. Trimming took 5 bases from V and 1 from J, leaving 9 bases between them. CDR3 residues: CASSSVLSGANVLTF. The CDR3 nucleotides read TGTGCCAGTAGTTCGGTCCTGTCTGGGGCCAACGTCCTGACTTTC.

V is TRBV7-3 and J is TRBJ2-7; the match to TRBD1 covers 9 bases. The V gene's germline CDR1 is SGHTA and CDR2 FQGTGA. J was trimmed by 3 bases and V by 5 bases; bases with no gene match: 5. The length of the CDR3 is 14 residues. Written as DNA, the CDR3 is TGTGCCAGCAGCGCCACGGGACAGGGCTACGAGCAGTACTTC. As protein: CASSATGQGYEQYF. Together with reference TRBV7-3 and TRBJ2-7, the CDR3 gives the full variable domain: GAGVSQTPSNKVTEKGKYVELRCDPISGHTALYWYRQSLGQGPEFLIYFQGTGAADDSGLPNDRFFAVRPEGSVSTLKIQRTERGDSAVYLCASSATGQGYEQYFGPGTRLTVT.

The J gene is TRBJ2-7, the V gene TRBV19; the match to TRBD1 covers 9 bases. CDR3 length: 15 amino acids. Germline-derived CDR1 and CDR2 are LNHDA and SQIVND (reference sequence). With 5 bases clipped from V and 5 bases from J, the junction kept 10 bases outside the gene matches. CDR3 amino acids: CASSGTGLTLNEQYF. The DNA for the CDR3 is TGTGCCAGTAGTGGGACAGGGTTGACGCTCAACGAGCAGTACTTC.

The chain is built from TRBV6-5 and TRBJ1-2; D is unresolved. Trimming took 2 bases from V and 2 from J, leaving 12 bases between them. The CDR3 totals 15 residues. Germline loops: CDR1 MNHEY, CDR2 SVGAGI. CDR3 residues: CASSYNPGSNYGYTF. Written as DNA, the CDR3 is TGTGCCAGCAGTTACAATCCGGGGTCCAACTATGGCTACACCTTC.

V usage is TRBV11-3 and J usage is TRBJ2-5, with no clear D. The germline gives CDR1 SGHNT, CDR2 YENEEA. The CDR3 runs 16 residues. The V and J ends lost 3 bases and 1 base respectively, with 15 bases between them. CDR3 in DNA: TGTGCCAGCAGCTTCCTCACGGGTTCAGTCCAAGAGACCCAGTACTTC. Protein product: CASSFLTGSVQETQYF.

J is TRBJ2-3 and V is TRBV7-2, with D perhaps matching TRBD1 (5 bases). Deletions cut 6 bases from V and 0 bases from J, with 7 bases between. The CDR3 spans 13 residues. Looked up from germline, CDR1 is SGHTA and CDR2 is FQGNSA. The CDR3 sequence: CASSGASTDTQYF. DNA for the CDR3: TGTGCCAGCAGTGGGGCTAGCACAGATACGCAGTATTTT. The full variable domain, its missing parts supplied by reference TRBV7-2 and TRBJ2-3, is GAGVSQSPSNKVTEKGKDVELRCDPISGHTALYWYRQSLGQGLEFLIYFQGNSAPDKSGLPSDRFSAERTGGSVSTLTIQRTQQEDSAVYLCASSGASTDTQYFGPGTRLTVL.

This clone has just one count. This rearrangement joins TRBV27 to TRBJ1-1; D perhaps matches TRBD1 (6 bases). Germline CDR1 reads MNHEY; CDR2 reads SMNVEV (reference sequence). The CDR3 consists of 14 residues. V lost 4 bases, J lost 4 bases, and 13 bases lay in between. CDR3 region: CASSSGVRGTEAFF. CDR3 nucleotide sequence: TGTGCCAGCAGTTCAGGGGTGAGGGGCACTGAAGCTTTCTTT.

The chain has TRBV19 and TRBJ2-6; D is possibly TRBD1 (5 bases). CDR1 is LNHDA, CDR2 SQIVND, per germline (reference sequence). The CDR3 runs to 14 residues. Trimming stripped 6 bases from V and 0 bases from J, with 6 bases between. Here the CDR3 reads CASRQVSGANVLTF. The DNA for the CDR3 is TGTGCCAGTAGACAGGTCTCTGGGGCCAACGTCCTGACTTTC.

The J gene is TRBJ2-7, the V gene TRBV6-1; possibly TRBD1 for D (8 bases). CDR1 and CDR2 (germline): MNHNS, SASEGT. The CDR3 length is 16 residues. The V end lost 4 bases, the J end lost 2 bases, and 18 bases lay between the germline ends. The CDR3 region is CASSVTSTGGAYEQYF. The CDR3 region has the DNA TGTGCCAGCAGTGTCACAAGTACAGGGGGGGCCTACGAGCAGTACTTC.

The V gene is TRBV4-3, the J gene TRBJ2-1, with 12 bases aligning to TRBD2. CDR1 is LGHNA, CDR2 YSLEER, per germline. There are 16 residues in the CDR3. The junction had 4 bases not matched to a gene; V was cut back by 0 bases and J by 7 bases. The CDR3 DNA follows: TGCGCCAGCAGCCAAGATGGCCTAGCGGGAGGGAATGAGCAGTTCTTC. Translated, it gives CASSQDGLAGGNEQFF.

The CDR3 DNA is TGTGCCAGCAGCCTCGGACAGAGGGGTTATGGCTACACCTTC. It translates to CASSLGQRGYGYTF. The rearrangement links TRBV7-9 to TRBJ1-2, with D possibly matching TRBD1 (6 bases). Trimming pared 5 bases from V and 5 bases from J, leaving 15 bases between. This CDR3 is built from 14 residues. Germline CDR1 and CDR2: SEHNR and FQNEAQ (reference sequence).

This chain links TRBV30 with TRBJ1-3, with D possibly being TRBD1 (5 bases). The V gene lost 3 bases and the J gene lost 7 bases, with 16 bases spanning the gap. Germline V gene data show CDR1 as GTSNPN and CDR2 as SVGIG (reference sequence). The CDR3 length is 14 residues. The CDR3 loop reads CAWSVLQVANTIYF. CDR3 nucleotide sequence: TGTGCCTGGAGCGTATTACAGGTGGCTAACACCATATATTTT.

This chain uses TRBV5-1 with TRBJ1-2, with a possible D match to TRBD1 (6 bases). Looked up from germline, CDR1 is SGHRS and CDR2 is YFSETQ. V was cut by 1 base and J by 3 bases, with 13 bases left in between. The CDR3 has 15 amino acids. DNA of the CDR3: TGCGCCAGCAGCTTGATCCAGGGGAAGGACTATGGCTACACCTTC. Encoded protein: CASSLIQGKDYGYTF.

This rearrangement joins TRBV10-3 to TRBJ2-7; 9 bases are a match to TRBD1. Germline V gene sequence: CDR1 ENHRY, CDR2 SYGVKD. Germline trimming cut 4 bases from V and 4 bases from J; bases unmatched to any gene: 2. The CDR3 spans 13 residues. This chain's CDR3 is CAISVGQGYEQYF. In DNA, the CDR3 is TGTGCCATCAGTGTTGGACAGGGGTACGAGCAGTACTTC.

The chain is built from TRBV30 and TRBJ2-1; TRBD1 might be the D (5 bases). The CDR3 length is 12 residues. Trimming cost V 7 bases and J 9 bases, with 16 bases left between them. Germline V lookup: CDR1 GTSNPN, CDR2 SVGIG (reference sequence). CDR3 sequence: CASTGRVFEQFF. The CDR3 DNA is TGTGCCTCAACAGGAAGGGTATTTGAGCAGTTCTTC.

This chain links TRBV11-1 with TRBJ2-3; TRBD2 aligns across 8 bases. This CDR3 contains 14 residues. Germline trimming cut 4 bases from V and 8 bases from J; bases unmatched to any gene: 8. In germline, CDR1 is SGHAT, CDR2 FQDESV (reference sequence). The CDR3 DNA reads as TGTGCCAGCAGCTCGACTTTAGCGGGAACTACGCAGTATTTT. This encodes CASSSTLAGTTQYF.

This chain connects TRBV5-1 to TRBJ2-7, with 9 nucleotides matching TRBD1. V lost 5 bases, J lost 0 bases, and 3 bases stayed unmatched. CDR3 length: 14 residues. From germline, CDR1 is SGHRS and CDR2 YFSETQ. Written as DNA, the CDR3 is TGCGCCAGCAGTGGACAGGGGAGCTCCTACGAGCAGTACTTC. It translates to CASSGQGSSYEQYF.

The rearrangement uses TRBV5-7 and TRBJ2-1, with D tentatively TRBD2 (6 bases). TRBV5-7 is assigned to the ORF class and has an uncertain function. Trimming shortened V by 0 bases and J by 8 bases, and 21 bases separated the two germline ends. The CDR3 loop spans 17 amino acids. The CDR3 DNA sequence: TGTGCCAGCAGCTTGGGAGGGGCTAGCGTGGGTCGCTATGAGCAGTTCTTC. Protein sequence: CASSLGGASVGRYEQFF.

V usage is TRBV11-3 and J usage is TRBJ2-7, with 13 positions matching TRBD2. CDR3 size: 18 residues. V gave up 0 bases and J gave up 5 bases; unmatched junction bases: 10. CDR1 is SGHNT and CDR2 is YENEEA in the germline V gene. The CDR3 region is CASSLDRVLAGGPDEQYF. The CDR3 DNA follows: TGTGCCAGCAGCTTAGATAGGGTACTAGCGGGGGGGCCGGACGAGCAGTACTTC.

This chain connects TRBV7-2 to TRBJ2-7, with 9 bases aligning to TRBD2. Germline V gives CDR1 SGHTA, CDR2 FQGNSA. This CDR3 is 15 amino acids long. V gave up 5 bases and J gave up 5 bases; unmatched junction bases: 10. The CDR3 spells CASSPRGGRAHEQYF. The CDR3 DNA reads as TGTGCCAGCAGCCCGAGGGGCGGGAGGGCCCACGAGCAGTACTTC.

This chain joins TRBV30 and TRBJ1-1, with 7 bases aligning to TRBD1. Germline CDR1 GTSNPN, CDR2 SVGIG (reference sequence). The CDR3 has 14 residues. Trimming cost V 3 bases and J 0 bases; bases outside gene matches: 4. The chain's CDR3 is CAWSLTGLNTEAFF. In DNA, the CDR3 is TGTGCCTGGAGCCTGACAGGGTTGAACACTGAAGCTTTCTTT. The full variable domain, its missing parts supplied by reference TRBV30 and TRBJ1-1, is SQTIHQWPATLVQPVGSPLSLECTVEGTSNPNLYWYRQAAGRGLQLLFYSVGIGQISSEVPQNLSASRPQDRQFILSSKKLLLSDSGFYLCAWSLTGLNTEAFFGQGTRLTVV.

The chain uses TRBV4-2 and TRBJ2-3, with D perhaps being TRBD1 or TRBD2 (10 bases each). The V gene lost 4 bases and the J gene lost 2 bases, with 25 bases spanning the gap. The CDR3 extends over 19 amino acids. CDR1 is LGHNA and CDR2 is YNFKEQ in the germline V gene. The CDR3 nucleotides are TGTGCCAGCAGCCGGACAGGGGGGCTAGCGGGGGCGTTCACAGATACGCAGTATTTT. Protein: CASSRTGGLAGAFTDTQYF.